This T cell receptor (beta chain) was sequenced during a study of human T cells and chemical hapten exposure. The sample's time point: pre-sensitization, week 0. Regarding treatment: therapeutic diphenylcyclopropenone sensitization with weekly scalp DPC. TCRdb redid the calling of the RACE reads with MiXCR, one entry per CDR3 protein. The table includes a few hundred thousand distinct CDR3 sequences, 7% to 10% detected once. The ends were cut back, 4 bases at V and 6 bases at J, with 21 bases in the middle. This CDR3 is built from 17 residues. Germline V gene sequence: CDR1 SGHAT, CDR2 FQNNGV. The chain is built from TRBV11-2 and TRBJ2-2; TRBD1 or TRBD2 may be the D gene (6 bases each). This clonotype was obtained from a woman in her thirties or forties with alopecia areata. Some clones in this sample may be carry-over from other donors' samples. Sequences were derived from whole blood, sampled in connection with sensitization to the hapten diphenylcyclopropenone (DPC). The CDR3 coding sequence is TGTGCCAGCAGCTCACAGCCCTCCGGGGGCTTGTCCGGGGAGCTGTTTTTT. Translated: CASSSQPSGGLSGELFF. Full variable domain (remainder filled in from reference TRBV11-2 and TRBJ2-2): EAGVAQSPRYKIIEKRQSVAFWCNPISGHATLYWYQQILGQGPKLLIQFQNNGVVDDSQLPKDRFSAERLKGVDSTLKIQPAKLEDSAVYLCASSSQPSGGLSGELFFGEGSRLTVL.